These T cell receptor beta chains were read from a single sample in a study of blood T cell repertoires in COVID-19. TCRdb's table, derived via immunoSEQ multiplex PCR, lists solely in-frame clones and lacks some. The repertoire holds approximately 170,000 clones, about 80% seen once, with around 19% in the top ten. Specimen: peripheral blood. These receptors all stem from a woman aged 80 or older with acute or convalescent COVID-19. Each CDR3 is given with its conserved first and last residue. Fields, in order: J gene, V gene, clone size, D gene, CDR3 protein, CDR3 DNA. D genes are given only for firm matches. A clone size is listed for some rows: how often the clone was seen (once, few, many), or a class if it is expanded.

j_call: TRBJ2-1
v_call: TRBV19
clone_size: NA
d_call: NA
cdr3_aa: CASSIRNRVSYNEQFF
cdr3_nt: TGTGCCAGTAGTATCAGAAACAGGGTTTCCTACAATGAGCAGTTCTTC

j_call: TRBJ2-5
v_call: TRBV7-9
clone_size: NA
d_call: NA
cdr3_aa: CASTFLSGHLQETQYF
cdr3_nt: TGTGCCAGCACCTTTCTATCGGGACACCTCCAAGAGACCCAGTACTTC

j_call: TRBJ1-1
v_call: TRBV2
clone_size: NA
d_call: NA
cdr3_aa: CASRYATEAFF
cdr3_nt: TGTGCCAGCCGATACGCGACTGAAGCTTTCTTT

j_call: TRBJ1-3
v_call: TRBV6-5
clone_size: NA
d_call: NA
cdr3_aa: CASTTGQGRNTIYF
cdr3_nt: TGTGCCAGCACCACGGGGCAGGGGCGAAACACCATATATTTT

j_call: TRBJ2-3
v_call: TRBV5-5
clone_size: once
d_call: NA
cdr3_aa: CASSLWWGLSTDTQYF
cdr3_nt: TGTGCCAGCAGCTTGTGGTGGGGCCTTAGCACAGATACGCAGTATTTT

j_call: TRBJ2-2
v_call: TRBV5-4
clone_size: NA
d_call: TRBD2
cdr3_aa: CATTGTSGAFGGELFF
cdr3_nt: TGTGCCACGACGGGCACTAGCGGGGCCTTTGGGGGGGAGCTGTTTTTT

j_call: TRBJ2-7
v_call: TRBV7-2
clone_size: NA
d_call: NA
cdr3_aa: CASSLTGSSYEQYF
cdr3_nt: TGTGCCAGCAGCTTAACGGGTAGCTCCTACGAGCAGTACTTC

j_call: TRBJ1-3
v_call: TRBV5-6
clone_size: few
d_call: NA
cdr3_aa: CASSLGPGLVTGNTIYF
cdr3_nt: TGTGCCAGCAGCCTGGGGCCGGGACTAGTCACTGGAAACACCATATATTTT

j_call: TRBJ2-3
v_call: TRBV20-1
clone_size: NA
d_call: TRBD2
cdr3_aa: CSASPLTSGFTDTQYF
cdr3_nt: TGCAGTGCTAGTCCATTGACTAGCGGATTTACAGATACGCAGTATTTT

j_call: TRBJ1-4
v_call: TRBV7-2
clone_size: NA
d_call: NA
cdr3_aa: CASSLRGTTNEKLFF
cdr3_nt: TGTGCCAGCAGCTTAAGAGGAACAACTAATGAAAAACTGTTTTTT

j_call: TRBJ1-2
v_call: TRBV18
clone_size: NA
d_call: TRBD1
cdr3_aa: CASSPNTNPGQGSNGYTF
cdr3_nt: TGTGCCAGCTCCCCGAACACAAATCCGGGACAGGGGAGTAACGGCTACACCTTC

j_call: TRBJ2-1
v_call: TRBV18
clone_size: NA
d_call: TRBD1
cdr3_aa: CASSPPTGGEQFF
cdr3_nt: TGTGCCAGCTCACCACCGACAGGGGGTGAGCAGTTCTTC

j_call: TRBJ2-5
v_call: TRBV7-2
clone_size: NA
d_call: TRBD1
cdr3_aa: CASSLDRGSWETQYF
cdr3_nt: TGTGCCAGCAGCTTGGACAGGGGATCGTGGGAGACCCAGTACTTC

j_call: TRBJ2-1
v_call: TRBV21-1
clone_size: few
d_call: NA
cdr3_aa: CASSALTSGKYSIDEQFF
cdr3_nt: TGTGCCAGCAGCGCCCTTACTAGCGGGAAATACAGTATCGATGAGCAGTTCTTC

j_call: TRBJ1-2
v_call: TRBV5-1
clone_size: NA
d_call: NA
cdr3_aa: CASRPDSLNYGYTF
cdr3_nt: TGCGCCAGCAGACCGGACAGCCTCAACTATGGCTACACCTTC

j_call: TRBJ2-3
v_call: TRBV28
clone_size: NA
d_call: TRBD1
cdr3_aa: CASSAPGQGSDTQYF
cdr3_nt: TGTGCCAGCAGTGCCCCGGGACAGGGGTCAGATACGCAGTATTTT

j_call: TRBJ1-2
v_call: TRBV6-5
clone_size: NA
d_call: TRBD1
cdr3_aa: CASRIQGYGYTF
cdr3_nt: TGTGCCAGCAGGATACAGGGGTATGGCTACACCTTC

j_call: TRBJ2-7
v_call: TRBV7-3
clone_size: NA
d_call: TRBD2
cdr3_aa: CASSLSGGKTYEQYF
cdr3_nt: TGTGCCAGCAGTCTAAGCGGGGGTAAAACCTACGAGCAGTACTTC

j_call: TRBJ2-1
v_call: TRBV27
clone_size: NA
d_call: TRBD2
cdr3_aa: CASRSLAGGSFDNEQFF
cdr3_nt: TGTGCCAGCAGGTCACTAGCGGGAGGGAGCTTTGACAATGAGCAGTTCTTC

j_call: TRBJ2-2
v_call: TRBV2
clone_size: NA
d_call: NA
cdr3_aa: CASRRGTGELFF
cdr3_nt: TGTGCCAGCAGGCGTGGCACCGGGGAGCTGTTTTTT

j_call: TRBJ2-5
v_call: TRBV29-1
clone_size: NA
d_call: NA
cdr3_aa: CTVAGLTKETQYF
cdr3_nt: TGCACCGTGGCGGGGCTAACTAAAGAGACCCAGTACTTC

j_call: TRBJ2-7
v_call: TRBV7-6
clone_size: NA
d_call: NA
cdr3_aa: CASSQIDRAGEQYF
cdr3_nt: TGTGCCAGCAGCCAGATAGACAGGGCGGGGGAGCAGTACTTC

j_call: TRBJ2-1
v_call: TRBV19
clone_size: once
d_call: TRBD2
cdr3_aa: CASSNGLAYLNEQFF
cdr3_nt: TGTGCCAGTAGTAATGGACTAGCGTACCTTAATGAGCAGTTCTTC

j_call: TRBJ2-2
v_call: TRBV5-1
clone_size: NA
d_call: NA
cdr3_aa: CASTPTVSGNTGELFF
cdr3_nt: TGCGCCAGCACCCCAACAGTTTCCGGGAACACCGGGGAGCTGTTTTTT

j_call: TRBJ2-2
v_call: TRBV5-6
clone_size: few
d_call: TRBD2
cdr3_aa: CASSLWRGRVTGELFF
cdr3_nt: TGTGCCAGCAGCTTGTGGCGCGGGAGGGTCACCGGGGAGCTGTTTTTT

j_call: TRBJ2-5
v_call: TRBV30
clone_size: NA
d_call: TRBD2
cdr3_aa: CALRTAGGQAAQYF
cdr3_nt: TGTGCCCTTCGGACAGCGGGGGGCCAAGCGGCCCAGTACTTC

j_call: TRBJ1-2
v_call: TRBV7-2
clone_size: few
d_call: NA
cdr3_aa: CASSLDRAGGYTF
cdr3_nt: TGTGCCAGCAGCTTAGACAGGGCAGGTGGCTACACCTTC

j_call: TRBJ1-1
v_call: TRBV6-2/TRBV6-3
clone_size: NA
d_call: TRBD1
cdr3_aa: CASSLDRGTEAFF
cdr3_nt: TGTGCCAGCAGTCTGGACAGGGGAACTGAAGCTTTCTTT